The sequence of this T cell receptor beta chain was determined in a study of blood T cell repertoires in COVID-19 (dated by TCRdb to about 2020). Some background on the complete study: Samples covering the acute and convalescent phases of COVID-19 were provided by collaborators in the United States, Italy and Spain. The material from the prospective study consisted of cDNA or gDNA derived from T cells, B-cell-depleted T cells, or PBMCs. Deeply sampled blood TCRbeta repertoires from subjects exposed to, actively infected with, or recovered from COVID-19 were included in the dataset. The repertoires were made available in a free public database intended to serve as a resource for research on the immune response to SARS-CoV-2. The samples were drawn from the first 160 participants of the ongoing ImmuneRACE study and from roughly 1,300 subjects provided by 6 global collaborators. A de-identified subject ID, COVID-19 status, age in years and sex were almost always included in the sample metadata. HLA class I and class II types, where available, came from metadata supplied by the sample provider rather than from assay-based typing. General conclusions and limits of the study: The amount of clinical and demographic metadata varied by source and participant and was provided uncurated.

Details on this clone: Its cognate antigen has yet to be identified. No much larger clone is present one base from it, and per-base qualities are unavailable.

The collaborating institutions used their own protocols to collect whole blood in K2EDTA tubes. For TCRbeta analysis, collaborators shipped samples in one of three forms: frozen whole blood, isolated PBMCs, or DNA extracted from either of those sample types. TCRbeta CDR3 regions were amplified from genomic DNA by means of the immunoSEQ Assay, a bias-controlled multiplex PCR. For the original study's pipeline: The number of nucleated cells in each sample was estimated from the amplification of reference gene primers within the assay. To quantify the absolute abundance of each unique TCRbeta CDR3 rearrangement, sequence reads were collapsed and filtered. For each sample, productive Simpson clonality was calculated as the square root of Simpson's diversity index over productive rearrangements. In TCRdb, the immuneACCESS table is reduced to in-frame sequences with V and J assigned. These tables do not hold every clone; where another copy was compared, an unresolved V gene accounts for under half, and the others remain unexplained. Clonal size and the V and J genes are those of that table, whereas D and trimming came from the DNA. Across this sample there are about 360,000 clones, with around 84% seen only once. Together, the top ten hold over 2.5% of the sample.

The CDR3 goes from the cysteine to the phenylalanine over 15 residues. Only the CDR3 DNA is retained, 45 bases long and in frame from the first base. Based on the germline V gene (reference sequence), the CDR1 and CDR2 sequences are GTSNPN and SVGIG. Trimming costs V 1 base and J 5 bases, and their ends lie 17 bases apart. The chain couples TRBV30 to TRBJ1-1; TRBD1 is perhaps the D gene, given 5 matching bases. The specimen was peripheral blood. This clonotype originated in a human donor in a cohort sampled during active COVID-19. The nucleotides read TGTGCCTGGAGTGCCCCCAGGGCTTGGTGGACTGAAGCTTTCTTT. This sequence encodes CAWSAPRAWWTEAFF.